A selection of T cell receptor beta chains follows, all from one sample in a study of shared clonotypes between healthy human individuals. Data came from immunoSEQ multiplex PCR; TCRdb stores just in-frame clones and leaves some out. The sample records around 2.1 million clones, approximately 94% being singletons. Source material: naive CD8+ T cells from PBMCs. All receptors derive from a man between 18 and 29 years old in good health. Some clones in this sample may be carry-over from other donors' samples. Each CDR3 is given with its conserved first and last residue. A D gene is named only where the DNA matches it firmly. Clone size is shown for a subset of rows, as once, few, many or a class of expanded clone.

>.|14|TRBV7-9|TRBJ1-3|.
TGTGCCAGCAGCTTAGGGGCAGGAAGAAACACCATATATTTT
CASSLGAGRNTIYF
>few|15|TRBV27|TRBJ1-1|.
TGTGCCAGCAGCCCACCACAGGGAGTCCTCACTGAAGCTTTCTTT
CASSPPQGVLTEAFF
>.|16|TRBV4-1|TRBJ2-7|.
TGCGCCAGCAGCCAAGACATCGCTCAGGGAGGATACGAGCAGTACTTC
CASSQDIAQGGYEQYF
>few|14|TRBV27|TRBJ1-1|.
TGTGCCAGCAGTTTAGGGGACCCAAACACTGAAGCTTTCTTT
CASSLGDPNTEAFF
>.|15|TRBV29-1|TRBJ2-3|.
TGCAGCGTTGAAGCGGTAGCGGTTTCCACAGATACGCAGTATTTT
CSVEAVAVSTDTQYF
>.|14|TRBV7-9|TRBJ2-3|.
TGTGCCAGCAGCCCAACACCAGTGTGGGAGGCGCAGTATTTT
CASSPTPVWEAQYF
>.|12|TRBV27|TRBJ2-7|.
TGTGCCAGCAGGGCAGGGGCCTACGAGCAGTACTTC
CASRAGAYEQYF
>.|15|TRBV7-9|TRBJ2-7|TRBD1
TGTGCCAGCAGCCCAGTAGTCTCAGGGGGCGCCGAGCAGTACTTC
CASSPVVSGGAEQYF
>once|15|TRBV7-9|TRBJ2-5|TRBD2
TGTGCCAGCAGCTTAAGACTAGCGAGTGTAGAGACCCAGTACTTC
CASSLRLASVETQYF
>.|17|TRBV7-3|TRBJ2-2|.
TGTGCCAGCAGCATGTCCAGGGGCCTAGCAAGGACCGGGGAGCTGTTTTTT
CASSMSRGLARTGELFF